This T cell receptor (beta chain) was sequenced during a study of blood T cells in healthy people across ages. The use of a sample-barcoded 5' primer and a J-beta primer mix characterized a second PCR of 7 to 11 cycles. TCRdb re-analysed the 5' RACE reads in MiXCR, keeping a single row per CDR3 protein. This table holds 850,000 to 1,100,000 distinct CDR3 sequences, 35% to 40% found once. CDR1 and CDR2 from the germline V gene are SGHRS and YFSETQ. Trimming took off 6 bases at V and 2 bases at J, with 20 bases between the two ends. The CDR3 contains 16 residues. Study findings and constraints: Age brought a roughly linear fall in TCR beta diversity measured per million T cells.

In this sample, this clonotype turned up a few times. Its specificity is not known. The specimen was blood. V is TRBV5-1 and J is TRBJ1-2; maybe TRBD1 (5 bases). This receptor was obtained from a man in his late teens or twenties in good health. Here the CDR3 DNA reads TGCGCCAGCACCATGGGGGGGTCTGATGCCAACTATGGCTACACCTTC. It encodes CASTMGGSDANYGYTF.